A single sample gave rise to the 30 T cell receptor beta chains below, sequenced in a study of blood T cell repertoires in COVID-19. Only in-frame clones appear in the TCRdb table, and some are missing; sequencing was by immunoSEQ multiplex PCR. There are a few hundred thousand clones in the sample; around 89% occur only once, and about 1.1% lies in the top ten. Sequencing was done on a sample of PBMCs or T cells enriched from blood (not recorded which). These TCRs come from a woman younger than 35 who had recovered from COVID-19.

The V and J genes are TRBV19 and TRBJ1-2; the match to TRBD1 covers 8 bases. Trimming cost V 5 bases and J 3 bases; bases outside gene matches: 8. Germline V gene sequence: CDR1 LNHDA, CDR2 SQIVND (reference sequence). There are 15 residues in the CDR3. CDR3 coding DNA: TGTGCCAGTAGTCTGTGGGACAGGAGCCACTATGGCTACACCTTC. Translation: CASSLWDRSHYGYTF.

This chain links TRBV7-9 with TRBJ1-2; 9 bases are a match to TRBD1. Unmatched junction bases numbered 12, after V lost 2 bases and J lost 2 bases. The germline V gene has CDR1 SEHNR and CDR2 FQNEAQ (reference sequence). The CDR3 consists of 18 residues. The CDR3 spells CASSLSGPGQGRNYGYTF. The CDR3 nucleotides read TGTGCCAGCAGCTTAAGCGGCCCCGGACAGGGGCGAAACTATGGCTACACCTTC.

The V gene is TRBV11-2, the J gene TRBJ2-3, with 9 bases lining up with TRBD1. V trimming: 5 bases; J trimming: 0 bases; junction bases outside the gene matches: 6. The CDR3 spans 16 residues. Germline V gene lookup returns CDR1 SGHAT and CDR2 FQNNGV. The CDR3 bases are TGTGCCAGCAGCCCCACAGGGGGCAAGAGCACAGATACGCAGTATTTT. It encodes CASSPTGGKSTDTQYF. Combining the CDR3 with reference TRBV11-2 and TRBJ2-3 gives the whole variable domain EAGVAQSPRYKIIEKRQSVAFWCNPISGHATLYWYQQILGQGPKLLIQFQNNGVVDDSQLPKDRFSAERLKGVDSTLKIQPAKLEDSAVYLCASSPTGGKSTDTQYFGPGTRLTVL.

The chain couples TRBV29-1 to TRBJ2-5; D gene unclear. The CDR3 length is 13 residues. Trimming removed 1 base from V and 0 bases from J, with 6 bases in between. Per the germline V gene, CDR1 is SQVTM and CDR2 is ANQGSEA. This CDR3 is CSVEGQDQETQYF. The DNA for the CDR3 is TGCAGCGTTGAAGGGCAGGACCAAGAGACCCAGTACTTC.

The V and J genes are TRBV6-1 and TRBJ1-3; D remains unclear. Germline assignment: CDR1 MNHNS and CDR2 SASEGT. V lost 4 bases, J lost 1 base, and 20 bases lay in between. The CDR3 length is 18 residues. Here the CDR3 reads CASSVFPPQALSGNTIYF. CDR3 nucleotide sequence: TGTGCCAGCAGTGTTTTCCCCCCCCAGGCGTTATCTGGAAACACCATATATTTT.

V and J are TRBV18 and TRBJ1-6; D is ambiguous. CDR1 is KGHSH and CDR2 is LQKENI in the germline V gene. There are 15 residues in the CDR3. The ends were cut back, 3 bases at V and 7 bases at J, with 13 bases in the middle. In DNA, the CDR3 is TGTGCCAGCTCACCGACCGGGAGAAGAAATTCACCCCTCCACTTT. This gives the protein CASSPTGRRNSPLHF.

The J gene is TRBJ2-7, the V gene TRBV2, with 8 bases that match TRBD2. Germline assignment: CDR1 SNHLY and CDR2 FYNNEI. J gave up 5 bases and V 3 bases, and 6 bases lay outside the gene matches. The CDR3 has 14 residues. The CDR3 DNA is TGTGCCAGCAGTGACCGGGGGGGTAACGACGAGCAGTACTTC. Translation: CASSDRGGNDEQYF. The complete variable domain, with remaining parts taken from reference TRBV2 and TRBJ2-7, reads EPEVTQTPSHQVTQMGQEVILRCVPISNHLYFYWYRQILGQKVEFLVSFYNNEISEKSEIFDDQFSVERPDGSNFTLKIRSTKLEDSAMYFCASSDRGGNDEQYFGPGTRLTVT.

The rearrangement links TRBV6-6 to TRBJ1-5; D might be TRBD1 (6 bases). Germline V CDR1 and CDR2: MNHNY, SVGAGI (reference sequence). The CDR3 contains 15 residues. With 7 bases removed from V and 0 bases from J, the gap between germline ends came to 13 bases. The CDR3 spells CASTVSGDSNQPQHF. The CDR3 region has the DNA TGTGCCAGCACCGTCTCAGGGGATAGCAATCAGCCCCAGCATTTT.

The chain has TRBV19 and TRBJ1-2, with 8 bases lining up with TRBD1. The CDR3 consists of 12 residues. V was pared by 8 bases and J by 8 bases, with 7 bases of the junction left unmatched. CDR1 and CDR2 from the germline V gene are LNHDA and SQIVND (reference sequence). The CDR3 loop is CASAGQAGGYTF. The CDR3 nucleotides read TGTGCCAGTGCGGGACAGGCGGGCGGCTACACCTTC. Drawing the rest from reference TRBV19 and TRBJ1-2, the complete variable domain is DGGITQSPKYLFRKEGQNVTLSCEQNLNHDAMYWYRQDPGQGLRLIYYSQIVNDFQKGDIAEGYSVSREKKESFPLTVTSAQKNPTAFYLCASAGQAGGYTFGSGTRLTVV.

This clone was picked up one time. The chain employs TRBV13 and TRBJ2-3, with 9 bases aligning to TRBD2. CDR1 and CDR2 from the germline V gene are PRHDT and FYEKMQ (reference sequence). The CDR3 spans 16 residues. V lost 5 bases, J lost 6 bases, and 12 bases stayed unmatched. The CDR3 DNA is TGTGCCAGCAGCCGGCTATTGCGGGGGGGCCTGGATACGCAGTATTTT. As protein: CASSRLLRGGLDTQYF.

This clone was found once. The CDR3 loop is CASSVGWGSEAFF. Here the CDR3 DNA reads TGTGCCAGCAGCGTAGGCTGGGGCTCTGAAGCTTTCTTT. J is TRBJ1-1 and V is TRBV9; tentatively, D is TRBD1 (5 bases). This CDR3 spans 13 amino acids. Germline CDR1 reads SGDLS; CDR2 reads YYNGEE. Trimming removed 0 bases from V and 6 bases from J, with 9 bases in between.

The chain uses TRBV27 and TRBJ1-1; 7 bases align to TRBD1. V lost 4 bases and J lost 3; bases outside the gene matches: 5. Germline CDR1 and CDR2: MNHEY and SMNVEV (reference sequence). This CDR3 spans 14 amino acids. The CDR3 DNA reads TGTGCCAGCAGTTCTCGGGACAGACACACTGAAGCTTTCTTT. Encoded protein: CASSSRDRHTEAFF.

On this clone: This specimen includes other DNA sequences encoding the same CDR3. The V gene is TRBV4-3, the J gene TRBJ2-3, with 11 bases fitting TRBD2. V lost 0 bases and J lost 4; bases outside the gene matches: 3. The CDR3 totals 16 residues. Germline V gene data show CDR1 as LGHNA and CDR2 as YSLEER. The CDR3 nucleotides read TGCGCCAGCAGCCAAGATTTAGCGGGGGGGCCAGATACGCAGTATTTT. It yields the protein CASSQDLAGGPDTQYF.

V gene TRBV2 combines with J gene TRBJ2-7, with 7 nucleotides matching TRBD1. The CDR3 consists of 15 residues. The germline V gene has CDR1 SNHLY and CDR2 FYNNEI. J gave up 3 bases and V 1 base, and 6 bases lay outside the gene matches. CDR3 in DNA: TGTGCCAGCAGTGAAGTGGTGGGGACAGTCTACGAGCAGTACTTC. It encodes CASSEVVGTVYEQYF.

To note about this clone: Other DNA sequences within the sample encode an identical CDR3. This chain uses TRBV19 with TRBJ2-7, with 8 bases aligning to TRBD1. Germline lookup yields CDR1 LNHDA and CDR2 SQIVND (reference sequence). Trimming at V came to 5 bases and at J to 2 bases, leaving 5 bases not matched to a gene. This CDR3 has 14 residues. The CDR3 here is CASSRQGPPYEQYF. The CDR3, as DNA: TGTGCCAGTAGTCGACAGGGGCCTCCCTACGAGCAGTACTTC.

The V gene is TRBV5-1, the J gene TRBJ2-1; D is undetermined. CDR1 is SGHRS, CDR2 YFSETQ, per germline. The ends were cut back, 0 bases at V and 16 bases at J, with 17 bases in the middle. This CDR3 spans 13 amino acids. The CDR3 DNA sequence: TGCGCCAGCAGCTTGGATGGTGTGGCAGAACCATTCTTC. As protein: CASSLDGVAEPFF.

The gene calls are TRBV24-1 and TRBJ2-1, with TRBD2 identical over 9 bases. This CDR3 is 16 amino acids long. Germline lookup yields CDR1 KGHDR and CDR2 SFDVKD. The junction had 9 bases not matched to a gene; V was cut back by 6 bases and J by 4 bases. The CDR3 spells CATSLLTAGGYNEQFF. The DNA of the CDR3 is TGTGCCACCAGTCTCCTTACAGCGGGGGGTTACAATGAGCAGTTCTTC.

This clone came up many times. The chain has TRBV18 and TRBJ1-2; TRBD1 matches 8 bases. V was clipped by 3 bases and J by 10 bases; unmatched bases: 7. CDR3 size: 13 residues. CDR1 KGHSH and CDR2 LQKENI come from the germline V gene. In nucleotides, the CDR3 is TGTGCCAGCTCACCTAATGGACAGGGAACCTACACCTTC. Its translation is CASSPNGQGTYTF. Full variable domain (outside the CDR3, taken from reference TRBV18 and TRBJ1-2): NAGVMQNPRHLVRRRGQEARLRCSPMKGHSHVYWYRQLPEEGLKFMVYLQKENIIDESGMPKERFSAEFPKEGPSILRIQQVVRGDSAAYFCASSPNGQGTYTFGSGTRLTVV.

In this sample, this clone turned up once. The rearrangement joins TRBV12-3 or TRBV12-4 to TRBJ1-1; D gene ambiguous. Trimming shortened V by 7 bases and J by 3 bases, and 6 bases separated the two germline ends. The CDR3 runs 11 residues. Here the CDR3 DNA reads TGTGCCAGCATTCAATACACTGAAGCTTTCTTT. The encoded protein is CASIQYTEAFF.

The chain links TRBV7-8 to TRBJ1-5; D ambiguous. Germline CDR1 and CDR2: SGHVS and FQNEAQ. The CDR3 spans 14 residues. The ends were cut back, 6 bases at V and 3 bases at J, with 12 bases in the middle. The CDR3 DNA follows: TGTGCCAGCAGAATTGGAGACCCCAATCAGCCCCAGCATTTT. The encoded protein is CASRIGDPNQPQHF.

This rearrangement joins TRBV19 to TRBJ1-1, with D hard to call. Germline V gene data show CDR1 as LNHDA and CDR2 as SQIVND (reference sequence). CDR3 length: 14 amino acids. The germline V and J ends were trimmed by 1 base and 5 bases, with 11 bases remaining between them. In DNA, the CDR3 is TGTGCCAGTAGTATAGCAGGCCGGGGTACTGAAGCTTTCTTT. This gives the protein CASSIAGRGTEAFF.

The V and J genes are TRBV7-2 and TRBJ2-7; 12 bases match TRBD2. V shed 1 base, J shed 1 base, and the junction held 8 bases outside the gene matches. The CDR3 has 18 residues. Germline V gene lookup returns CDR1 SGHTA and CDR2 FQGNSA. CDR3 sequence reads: CASSLVVLAGGGSYEQYF. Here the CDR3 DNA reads TGTGCCAGCAGCTTAGTGGTACTAGCGGGGGGCGGATCCTACGAGCAGTACTTC. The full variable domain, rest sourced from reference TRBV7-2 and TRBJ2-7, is GAGVSQSPSNKVTEKGKDVELRCDPISGHTALYWYRQSLGQGLEFLIYFQGNSAPDKSGLPSDRFSAERTGGSVSTLTIQRTQQEDSAVYLCASSLVVLAGGGSYEQYFGPGTRLTVT.

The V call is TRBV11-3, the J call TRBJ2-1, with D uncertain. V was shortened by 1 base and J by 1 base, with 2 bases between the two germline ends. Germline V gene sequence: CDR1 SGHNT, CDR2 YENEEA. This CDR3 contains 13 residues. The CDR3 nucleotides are TGTGCCAGCAGCTTAGCTTCCTACAATGAGCAGTTCTTC. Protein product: CASSLASYNEQFF.

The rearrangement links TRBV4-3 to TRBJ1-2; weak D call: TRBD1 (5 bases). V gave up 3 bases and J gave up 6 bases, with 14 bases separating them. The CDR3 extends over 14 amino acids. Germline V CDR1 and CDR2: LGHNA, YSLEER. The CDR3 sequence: CASSHLDSVNGYTF. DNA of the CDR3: TGCGCCAGCAGCCACCTCGACAGCGTTAATGGCTACACCTTC.

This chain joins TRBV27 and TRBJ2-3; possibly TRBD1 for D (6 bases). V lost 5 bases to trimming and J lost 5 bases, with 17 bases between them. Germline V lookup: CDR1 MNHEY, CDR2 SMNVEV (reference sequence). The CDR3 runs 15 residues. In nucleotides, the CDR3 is TGTGCCAGCAGTCCACGACAGGAGAATAGAGATACGCAGTATTTT. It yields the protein CASSPRQENRDTQYF.

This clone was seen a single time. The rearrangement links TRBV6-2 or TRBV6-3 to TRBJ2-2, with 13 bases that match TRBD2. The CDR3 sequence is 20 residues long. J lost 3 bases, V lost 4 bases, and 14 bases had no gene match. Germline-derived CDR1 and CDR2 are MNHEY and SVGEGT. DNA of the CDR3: TGTGCCAGCAGTTTACGGCCCGCGGGACTAGCGGGAACGGACACCGGGGAGCTGTTTTTT. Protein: CASSLRPAGLAGTDTGELFF.

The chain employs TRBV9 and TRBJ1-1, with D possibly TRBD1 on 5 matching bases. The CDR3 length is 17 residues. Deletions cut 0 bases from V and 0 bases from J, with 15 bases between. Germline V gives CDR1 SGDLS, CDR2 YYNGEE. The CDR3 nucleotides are TGTGCCAGCAGCGTAGGGCAGGGTAGGGGAATGAACACTGAAGCTTTCTTT. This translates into CASSVGQGRGMNTEAFF.

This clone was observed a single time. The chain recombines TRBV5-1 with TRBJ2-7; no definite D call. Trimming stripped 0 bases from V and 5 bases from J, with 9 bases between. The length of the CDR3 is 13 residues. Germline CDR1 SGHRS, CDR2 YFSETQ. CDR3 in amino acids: CASSLESRNEQYF. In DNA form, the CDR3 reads TGCGCCAGCAGCTTGGAGTCCAGGAACGAGCAGTACTTC.

The CDR3 DNA reads TGTGCCAGCAGTCTTGTACTAACGGGACAGCCCCAGCATTTT. Translation: CASSLVLTGQPQHF. V gene TRBV28 combines with J gene TRBJ1-5; no firm D call. From germline, CDR1 is MDHEN and CDR2 SYDVKM. The V end was cut by 5 bases, the J end by 7 bases, with 15 bases between. This CDR3 is built from 14 residues.

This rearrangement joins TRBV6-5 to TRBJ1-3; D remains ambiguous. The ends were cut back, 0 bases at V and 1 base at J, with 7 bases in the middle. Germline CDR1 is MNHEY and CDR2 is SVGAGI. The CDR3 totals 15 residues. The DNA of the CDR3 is TGTGCCAGCAGTTACTCGTTCGGGTCTGGAAACACCATATATTTT. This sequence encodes CASSYSFGSGNTIYF.